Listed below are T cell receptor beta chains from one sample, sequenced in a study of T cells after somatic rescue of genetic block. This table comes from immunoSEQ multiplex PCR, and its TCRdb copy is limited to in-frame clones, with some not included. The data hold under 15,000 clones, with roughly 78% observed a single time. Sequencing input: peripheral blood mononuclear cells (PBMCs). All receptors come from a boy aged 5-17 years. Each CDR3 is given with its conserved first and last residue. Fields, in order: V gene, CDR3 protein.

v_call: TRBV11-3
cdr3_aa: CASSLAGAASTDTQYF

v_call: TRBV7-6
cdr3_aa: CASSLGVGGTLHF

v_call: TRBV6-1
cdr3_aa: CASSSVDADTQYF

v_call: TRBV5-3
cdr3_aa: CARSLKEVGTFENTIYF

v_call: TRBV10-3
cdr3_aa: CAITSTGYYEQYF

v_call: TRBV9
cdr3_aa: CASSVRIAGAYGYTF

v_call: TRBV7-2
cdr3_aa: CASSLALGGTYGYTF

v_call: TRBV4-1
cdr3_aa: CASSQVRLPGTIYF

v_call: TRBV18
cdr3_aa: CASSPQGAGSSYEQYF

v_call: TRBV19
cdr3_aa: CASRAGLSNEQFF

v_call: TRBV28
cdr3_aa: CASSPPLGTDTQYF

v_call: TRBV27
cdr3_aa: CASSKGFDGYTF

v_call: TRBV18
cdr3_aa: CASSQGRLGEQYF

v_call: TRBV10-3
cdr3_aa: CAISALKRKGQNYGYTF

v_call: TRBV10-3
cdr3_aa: CAISGNRDYEAFF

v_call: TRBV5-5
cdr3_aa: CASSSRDSHQPQHF

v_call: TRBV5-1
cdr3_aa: CASSLGGGEGYTF

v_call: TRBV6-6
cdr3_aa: CASSSQGGNTEAFF

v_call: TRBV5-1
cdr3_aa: CASSSGGELFF

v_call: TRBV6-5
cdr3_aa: CASRWTGGTGELFF

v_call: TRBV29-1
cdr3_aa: CSVKRGSYEQYF

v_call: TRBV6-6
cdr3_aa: CASSYQSEAFF

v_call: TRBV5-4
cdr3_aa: CASSQLWNQPQHF

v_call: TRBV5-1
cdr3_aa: CASSRAGRGSYEQYF

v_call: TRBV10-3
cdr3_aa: CAALGRGTDTQYF

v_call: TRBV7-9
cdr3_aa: CASSLRRGLMKNTEAFF

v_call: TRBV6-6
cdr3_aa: CASSGAGFPPNTEAFF

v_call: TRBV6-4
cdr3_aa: CASLFSDRGPLSSYEQYF

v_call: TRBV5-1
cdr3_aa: CASSRRFPNTGELFF

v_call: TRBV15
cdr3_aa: CATSKGTVNTEAFF

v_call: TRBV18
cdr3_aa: CASSARDLAKNIQYF

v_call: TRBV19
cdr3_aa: CASSIAGSALYGYTF

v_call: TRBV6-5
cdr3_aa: CASSSTGGGEQFF

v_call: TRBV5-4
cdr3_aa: CASSLARDSQFNEQFF

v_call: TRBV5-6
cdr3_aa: CASSFDRGTGANVLTF

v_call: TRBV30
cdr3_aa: CAWNRDSSYEQYF

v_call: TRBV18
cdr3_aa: CASSPSRGARTDTQYF

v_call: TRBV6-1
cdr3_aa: CASSEGGRGYTF

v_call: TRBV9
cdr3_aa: CAGSVEEGLRSEQYF

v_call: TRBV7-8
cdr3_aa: CASRGGREQYF

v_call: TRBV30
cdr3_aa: CAWCLGNTIYF

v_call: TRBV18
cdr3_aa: CASSSGTGGETQYF

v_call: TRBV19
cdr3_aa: CASSILTGRPRSNQPQHF

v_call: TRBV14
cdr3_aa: CASSHGWNRGNTGELFF

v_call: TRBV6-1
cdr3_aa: CASSDYRTNYGYTF

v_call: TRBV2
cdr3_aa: CASSEALGGRQPQHF

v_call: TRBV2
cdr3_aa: CASSEGSGNTIYF

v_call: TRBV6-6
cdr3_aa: CASSPSRDTQYF

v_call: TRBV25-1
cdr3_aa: CASSGQGARSSYNSPLHF

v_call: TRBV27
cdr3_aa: CASSLKGNWISYNSPLHF

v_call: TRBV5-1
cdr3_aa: CASSLVLTGVSTEAFF